This T cell receptor beta chain was captured by sequencing in a study of blood T cell repertoires in COVID-19. Study-level information: Italy, Spain and the United States were the sources of the convalescent and acute COVID-19 samples. T cells, B-cell-depleted T cells, or PBMCs provided the cDNA or gDNA that served as material.

Per the study methods: Amplifying reference gene primers gave estimates of nucleated cell counts. The assay was immunoSEQ multiplex PCR, and TCRdb's table has in-frame clones only and misses some. For V, J and clone size, that table is used; D and trimming come from the DNA. Of about 160,000 clones listed, 87% are singletons. From germline, CDR1 is SGHTA and CDR2 FQGNSA. The V and J ends lost 1 base and 1 base respectively, with 8 bases between them. CDR3 length: 15 residues. The source material was peripheral blood. The TCR sequence derives from a woman aged 70-85 years with COVID-19, enrolled during active disease. V is TRBV7-2 and J is TRBJ1-3, with D maybe TRBD1 (6 bases). The CDR3 coding sequence is TGTGCCAGCAGCTTAGTTCAGGGGTCTGGAAACACCATATATTTT. Its translation is CASSLVQGSGNTIYF.